This entry lists 17 T cell receptor beta chains sequenced from one sample in a study of blood T cell repertoires in COVID-19. Repertoires were generated with immunoSEQ multiplex PCR, while TCRdb's copy carries only in-frame clones and drops some. Found here are about 150,000 clones, 85% to 90% of them singletons; the top ten hold about 16%. Sequencing was done on a sample of peripheral blood. Receptor source: a woman between 35 and 50 years old with acute or convalescent COVID-19.

The V and J genes are TRBV6-5 and TRBJ2-1; TRBD1 agrees at 7 bases. Germline lookup yields CDR1 MNHEY and CDR2 SVGAGI. The CDR3 has 14 amino acids. Trimming removed 2 bases from V and 3 bases from J; junction bases left unmatched: 1. CDR3 region: CASSYGQDYNEQFF. The CDR3, as DNA: TGTGCCAGCAGTTACGGACAGGACTACAATGAGCAGTTCTTC.

The CDR3 region is CACYDGTPEKLFF. The CDR3 nucleotides read TGTGCCTGTTACGACGGGACACCTGAAAAACTGTTTTTT. The genes are TRBV11-3 and TRBJ1-4; D perhaps matches TRBD1 (6 bases). CDR1 is SGHNT, CDR2 YENEEA, per germline. This CDR3 region has 13 residues. Between the trimmed V and J ends, which lost 11 bases and 7 bases, there was a span of 17 bases.

This clone was seen only once. The CDR3 DNA sequence: TGCGCCAGCAGTCTCGAATTCATGGGAGCTAACTATGGCTACACCTTC. The encoded protein is CASSLEFMGANYGYTF. V gene TRBV5-1 combines with J gene TRBJ1-2, with D hard to call. This CDR3 has 16 amino acids. Germline values: CDR1 SGHRS, CDR2 YFSETQ. Trimming shortened V by 5 bases and J by 0 bases, and 17 bases separated the two germline ends.

As to this clone: Lacking the conserved final phenylalanine or tryptophan, this CDR3 likely reflects a read error. The DNA is left out, because the CDR3 cannot be placed on it with certainty; the CDR3 is given as TCRdb lists it. The CDR3 is CASSLFGAGTEL. The chain combines TRBV7-8 with TRBJ1-2; TRBD1, the table's D call, was not compared with the DNA. Germline lookup yields CDR1 SGHVS and CDR2 FQNEAQ. The CDR3 totals 12 residues, both ends included.

The rearrangement uses TRBV7-3 and TRBJ2-3; tentative D call: TRBD1 (6 bases). CDR1 is SGHTA and CDR2 is FQGTGA in the germline V gene. Trimming pared 5 bases from V and 1 base from J, leaving 10 bases between. The CDR3 loop spans 14 amino acids. CDR3 nucleotide sequence: TGTGCCAGCAGCGAACACAGGGGCACAGATACGCAGTATTTT. Translating gives CASSEHRGTDTQYF. Filled out from reference TRBV7-3 and TRBJ2-3, the complete variable domain reads GAGVSQTPSNKVTEKGKYVELRCDPISGHTALYWYRQSLGQGPEFLIYFQGTGAADDSGLPNDRFFAVRPEGSVSTLKIQRTERGDSAVYLCASSEHRGTDTQYFGPGTRLTVL.

The J gene is TRBJ1-5, the V gene TRBV30; TRBD1 might be the D (5 bases). CDR1 GTSNPN and CDR2 SVGIG come from the germline V gene (reference sequence). This CDR3 is built from 12 residues. Trimming pared 4 bases from V and 3 bases from J, leaving 7 bases between. CDR3 DNA: TGTGCCTGGATGGACAACAATCAGCCCCAGCATTTT. Its protein is CAWMDNNQPQHF.

V usage is TRBV30 and J usage is TRBJ2-2, with D tentatively TRBD1 (5 bases). Trimming shortened V by 4 bases and J by 10 bases, and 25 bases separated the two germline ends. Germline CDR1 reads GTSNPN; CDR2 reads SVGIG (reference sequence). The CDR3 is 16 amino acids. The CDR3 is CAWKLGKGRRSEELFF. The CDR3 DNA is TGTGCCTGGAAATTGGGTAAGGGGCGAAGGAGCGAGGAGCTGTTTTTT.

V usage is TRBV28 and J usage is TRBJ2-2; 8 bases are shared with TRBD1. From germline, CDR1 is MDHEN and CDR2 SYDVKM. J gave up 7 bases and V 6 bases, and 10 bases lay outside the gene matches. There are 15 residues in the CDR3. The CDR3 coding sequence is TGTGCCAGCAGCCAATCCCGACAGGGGATCGGGGAGCTGTTTTTT. Protein product: CASSQSRQGIGELFF.

The genes are TRBV6-2 or TRBV6-3 and TRBJ2-1, with 9 bases lining up with TRBD2. This CDR3 contains 17 residues. CDR1 MNHEY and CDR2 SVGEGT come from the germline V gene. V lost 2 bases and J lost 4; bases outside the gene matches: 9. The CDR3 sequence: CASSYPAGLAIYNEQFF. DNA of the CDR3: TGTGCCAGCAGTTACCCAGCGGGACTAGCCATATACAATGAGCAGTTCTTC.

This sequence joins TRBV12-3 or TRBV12-4 and TRBJ2-1, with a tentative D call TRBD1 (5 bases). Trimming removed 5 bases from V and 7 bases from J, with 12 bases in between. CDR3 length: 13 amino acids. This chain's CDR3 is CASSERGENEQFF. CDR3 nucleotide sequence: TGTGCCAGCAGTGAAAGGGGCGAAAATGAGCAGTTCTTC.

The rearrangement uses TRBV7-8 and TRBJ1-5; the D is unclear. V was clipped by 1 base and J by 6 bases, with 13 bases between them. Looked up from germline, CDR1 is SGHVS and CDR2 is FQNEAQ. The CDR3 sequence is 15 residues long. CDR3 protein: CASSLVPYIVQPQHF. The CDR3 DNA follows: TGTGCCAGCAGCTTAGTCCCATATATAGTTCAGCCCCAGCATTTT.

The V call is TRBV18, the J call TRBJ2-7; TRBD1 agrees at 7 bases. The trim removed 3 bases at V and 4 bases at J, leaving 6 bases unmatched. The CDR3 spans 14 residues. Germline CDR1 is KGHSH and CDR2 is LQKENI. The chain's CDR3 is CASSPGTEFYEQYF. For the CDR3, the DNA is TGTGCCAGCTCACCTGGGACAGAGTTTTACGAGCAGTACTTC.

This chain connects TRBV30 to TRBJ1-4; D unresolved. CDR1 and CDR2 from the germline V gene are GTSNPN and SVGIG (reference sequence). Trimming shortened V by 8 bases and J by 0 bases, and 16 bases separated the two germline ends. The CDR3 sequence is 15 residues long. Written as DNA, the CDR3 is TGTGCCCAAGGAGTGGTCGGGTCAACTAATGAAAAACTGTTTTTT. Encoded protein: CAQGVVGSTNEKLFF.

The genes are TRBV11-2 and TRBJ2-1, with 7 bases that match TRBD2. The junction had 8 bases not matched to a gene; V was cut back by 3 bases and J by 6 bases. From germline, CDR1 is SGHAT and CDR2 FQNNGV. CDR3 size: 15 residues. As DNA, the CDR3 is TGTGCCAGCAGCTTCCTAGCGGCGCAAAGCAATGAGCAGTTCTTC. Its protein product is CASSFLAAQSNEQFF.

V usage is TRBV12-5 and J usage is TRBJ2-1; 9 bases agree with TRBD1. The CDR3 totals 16 residues. Germline CDR1 is LGHNT and CDR2 is FRNRAP. V shed 5 bases and J 8 bases; nucleotides not matched to a gene: 13. This chain's CDR3 is CASGPPGTGKVYEQFF. The CDR3 nucleotides read TGTGCTAGTGGTCCCCCCGGGACAGGGAAAGTTTATGAGCAGTTCTTC.

The chain has TRBV6-1 and TRBJ2-1; a weak D match, TRBD1 (5 bases). Germline V lookup: CDR1 MNHNS, CDR2 SASEGT. This CDR3 comprises 16 residues. Trimming cost V 0 bases and J 5 bases, with 14 bases left between them. This CDR3 reads CASSEALLTVNNEQFF. The DNA of the CDR3 is TGTGCCAGCAGTGAAGCGCTTTTGACAGTCAACAATGAGCAGTTCTTC.

DNA of the CDR3: TGTGCCAGCAGCCCTGGGACAGCTGACAATGAGCAGTTCTTC. Translation: CASSPGTADNEQFF. The chain couples TRBV5-4 to TRBJ2-1; TRBD1 aligns across 7 bases. The V segment lost 4 bases and the J segment 5 bases; nucleotides outside the gene matches: 6. The CDR3 totals 14 residues. The V gene's germline CDR1 is SGHNT and CDR2 YYREEE (reference sequence).